These 15 T cell receptor beta chains share one sample of origin, sequenced in a study of blood T cell repertoires in COVID-19. Measured with immunoSEQ multiplex PCR; TCRdb has only the in-frame clones, and not every one. The data contain roughly 250,000 clones, 87% of them seen just once; the ten biggest clones take up roughly 6.3%. Sequenced input: PBMCs or T cells enriched from blood (not recorded which). All receptors come from a young woman with acute COVID-19.

This rearrangement joins TRBV16 to TRBJ1-6; D is unclear. This CDR3 has 14 amino acids. CDR1 is KGHSY and CDR2 is FQNENV in the germline V gene. The ends were cut back, 5 bases at V and 13 bases at J, with 18 bases in the middle. CDR3 bases: TGTGCCAGCAGCGCGCACTCGGTCGGTTCGCCCCTCCACTTT. Protein product: CASSAHSVGSPLHF.

This chain uses TRBV2 with TRBJ2-3, with 7 bases lining up with TRBD2. The V and J ends lost 6 bases and 0 bases, in that order; junction bases with no gene match: 6. The CDR3 consists of 15 residues. Germline V CDR1 and CDR2: SNHLY, FYNNEI. The CDR3 DNA follows: TGTGCCAGCAGCAGCGGGATCGCTAGCACAGATACGCAGTATTTT. Amino acids: CASSSGIASTDTQYF.

The rearrangement joins TRBV6-5 to TRBJ1-2; D might be TRBD1 (5 bases). The germline gives CDR1 MNHEY, CDR2 SVGAGI. With 4 bases removed from V and 4 bases from J, the gap between germline ends came to 7 bases. The CDR3 is 12 residues long. The CDR3 spells CASSSTVYGYTF. CDR3 in DNA: TGTGCCAGCAGTTCGACAGTCTATGGCTACACCTTC.

On this clone: At one of its ends the junction is not consistent with the germline gene, which may arise from a read error. This chain links TRBV30 with TRBJ2-5, with 8 bases lining up with TRBD1. Germline V gives CDR1 GTSNPN, CDR2 SVGIG (reference sequence). The CDR3 sequence is 14 residues long. The CDR3 sequence is CASSWTGRQETQYF. CDR3 sequence (DNA): TGTGCCTCGAGTTGGACAGGGCGCCAAGAGACCCAGTACTTC.

This clone was seen only once. This chain connects TRBV7-9 to TRBJ2-7, with 7 bases matching TRBD1. Germline V gives CDR1 SEHNR, CDR2 FQNEAQ (reference sequence). V lost 5 bases and J lost 1; bases outside the gene matches: 5. The CDR3 extends over 14 amino acids. This CDR3 is CASSQPTGSYEQYF. DNA of the CDR3: TGTGCCAGCAGCCAACCGACAGGGTCCTACGAGCAGTACTTC.

This chain joins TRBV10-1 and TRBJ2-2; D may be TRBD1 (6 bases). Germline V CDR1 and CDR2: WNHNN, SYGVQD (reference sequence). The V end was cut by 2 bases, the J end by 9 bases, with 13 bases between. The CDR3 contains 14 residues. The CDR3 DNA follows: TGCGCCAGCAGTGAGGGACAGAGTGGCCGGGAGCTGTTTTTT. Its protein is CASSEGQSGRELFF.

The chain combines TRBV19 with TRBJ2-1, with TRBD2 matching over 8 bases. V was pared by 4 bases and J by 8 bases, with 16 bases of the junction left unmatched. Germline V gene data show CDR1 as LNHDA and CDR2 as SQIVND (reference sequence). This CDR3 is built from 17 residues. The CDR3 region has the DNA TGTGCCAGTAGTAGCCCTCGGTTGAGCGGGAGAGCCGATGAGCAGTTCTTC. Its protein is CASSSPRLSGRADEQFF.

V is TRBV24-1 and J is TRBJ2-1; a possible D gene is TRBD1 (5 bases). Germline V gene lookup returns CDR1 KGHDR and CDR2 SFDVKD. The CDR3 extends over 14 amino acids. V was pared by 4 bases and J by 7 bases, with 13 bases between. The CDR3 region has the DNA TGTGCCACCAGTGACTACAGGACGGCTAATGAGCAGTTCTTC. Translated, it gives CATSDYRTANEQFF.

This clone showed up just once. The chain links TRBV13 to TRBJ1-3, with D possibly being TRBD1 (6 bases). V lost 2 bases to trimming and J lost 2 bases, with 13 bases between them. The length of the CDR3 is 16 residues. Per germline, CDR1 PRHDT and CDR2 FYEKMQ (reference sequence). The CDR3 DNA reads as TGTGCCAGCAGCTTAAGTCCACAGGGACCTGGAAACACCATATATTTT. Translation: CASSLSPQGPGNTIYF. Full variable domain (missing parts from reference TRBV13 and TRBJ1-3): AAGVIQSPRHLIKEKRETATLKCYPIPRHDTVYWYQQGPGQDPQFLISFYEKMQSDKGSIPDRFSAQQFSDYHSELNMSSLELGDSALYFCASSLSPQGPGNTIYFGEGSWLTVV.

The chain uses TRBV5-1 and TRBJ2-3; D may be TRBD2 (6 bases). V was shortened by 4 bases and J by 2 bases, with 14 bases between the two germline ends. In germline, CDR1 is SGHRS, CDR2 YFSETQ. The CDR3 contains 15 residues. The CDR3 coding sequence is TGCGCCAGCAGCCTTCTGGGACTTTCCACAGATACGCAGTATTTT. Its protein is CASSLLGLSTDTQYF.

This clone has just one count. V is TRBV5-6 and J is TRBJ2-7, with 11 bases identical to TRBD1. The CDR3 runs 15 residues. After removal of 5 bases from V and 0 bases from J, the junction contained 4 bases not matched to a gene. Germline CDR1 is SGHDT and CDR2 is YYEEEE. CDR3 sequence reads: CASRTGTGGSYEQYF. Here the CDR3 DNA reads TGTGCCAGCAGAACCGGGACAGGGGGCTCCTACGAGCAGTACTTC.

The chain employs TRBV7-2 and TRBJ1-5; 7 positions match TRBD1. The CDR3 length is 17 residues. V lost 5 bases to trimming and J lost 3 bases; unmatched junction nucleotides: 13. CDR1 is SGHTA, CDR2 FQGNSA, per germline. The CDR3 region is CASSTKTGLTYNQPQHF. As DNA, the CDR3 is TGTGCCAGCAGCACCAAGACAGGGCTTACCTACAATCAGCCCCAGCATTTT.

The V and J genes are TRBV4-1 and TRBJ1-5; no definite D call. Per germline, CDR1 MGHRA and CDR2 YSYEKL. Trimming left V 0 bases short and J 6 bases short, with 12 bases between. The CDR3 is 15 amino acids. CDR3 in amino acids: CASSQEVGRGQPQHF. CDR3 in DNA: TGCGCCAGCAGCCAAGAAGTGGGTAGAGGTCAGCCCCAGCATTTT.

The chain recombines TRBV4-1 with TRBJ2-7, with 9 bases that match TRBD1. The germline CDR1 and CDR2 sequences are MGHRA and YSYEKL. Losses at the gene ends were 3 bases for V and 3 bases for J; bases not matched to a gene: 6. There are 15 residues in the CDR3. The CDR3 DNA reads TGCGCCAGCAGCCAGGGGACAGGGCCTCTCTACGAGCAGTACTTC. Translating gives CASSQGTGPLYEQYF.

This chain connects TRBV7-9 to TRBJ1-2; D is undetermined. Germline V lookup: CDR1 SEHNR, CDR2 FQNEAQ (reference sequence). CDR3 length: 13 amino acids. The ends were cut back, 7 bases at V and 10 bases at J, with 19 bases in the middle. The CDR3 DNA reads as TGTGCCAGCAACCCCCTGGGCAGTCCATACTACACCTTC. Residues: CASNPLGSPYYTF. Combining the CDR3 with reference TRBV7-9 and TRBJ1-2 gives the whole variable domain DTGVSQNPRHKITKRGQNVTFRCDPISEHNRLYWYRQTLGQGPEFLTYFQNEAQLEKSRLLSDRFSAERPKGSFSTLEIQRTEQGDSAMYLCASNPLGSPYYTFGSGTRLTVV.